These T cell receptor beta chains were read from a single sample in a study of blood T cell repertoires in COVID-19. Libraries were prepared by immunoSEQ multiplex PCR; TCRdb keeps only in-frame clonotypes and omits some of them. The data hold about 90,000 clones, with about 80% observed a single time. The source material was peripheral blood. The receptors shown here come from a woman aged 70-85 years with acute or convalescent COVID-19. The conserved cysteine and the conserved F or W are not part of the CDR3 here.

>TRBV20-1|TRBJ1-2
SVGRGDGYT
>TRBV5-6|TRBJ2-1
ASSLWIRGRDEQF
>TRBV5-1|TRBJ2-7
ASSLGQLFSRQY
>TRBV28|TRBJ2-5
ASSSSLDRGYQETQY
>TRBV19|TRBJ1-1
ASSGTGAANTEAF
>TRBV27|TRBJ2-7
ASSPQTGPYEQY
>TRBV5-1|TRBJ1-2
ASSLDQGVYGYT
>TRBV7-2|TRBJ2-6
ASSYFRGSGANVLT
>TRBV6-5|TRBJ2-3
ASNLADTQY
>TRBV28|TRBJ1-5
ASSLSQGIGNQPQH
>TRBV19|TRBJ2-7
ASSQRTSGSYEQY
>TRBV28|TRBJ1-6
ASRSRLPLGGGDNALH
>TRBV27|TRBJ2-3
ASSLFRGVIADTQY
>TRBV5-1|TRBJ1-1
ASSFSGAEAF
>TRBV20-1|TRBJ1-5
SASSFMADSNQPQH
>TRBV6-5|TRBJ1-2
ASSRRQNYGYT
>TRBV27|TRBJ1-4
ASSLVRGEKLF
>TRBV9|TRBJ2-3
ASSKGEGANTDTQY
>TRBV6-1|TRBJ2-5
ASSETSGGAETQY
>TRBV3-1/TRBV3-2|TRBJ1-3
ASSQDAGGNTIY
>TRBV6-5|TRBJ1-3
ASMRGFGNTIY
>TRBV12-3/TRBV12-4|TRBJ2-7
ASASRDTYEQY
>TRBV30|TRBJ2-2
AWRGTSGNSGELF
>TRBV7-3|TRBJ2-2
ASSLRSGQGVTGELF
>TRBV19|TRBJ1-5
ASSRTGGGQPQH
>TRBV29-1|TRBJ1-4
SGATGAEEKLF
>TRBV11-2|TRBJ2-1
ASSLIGQNEQF
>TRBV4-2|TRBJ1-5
ASSQWGGNQPQH
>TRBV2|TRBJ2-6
ASSAPGQGTGANVLT
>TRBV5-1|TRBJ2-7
ASSNRTGASYEQY
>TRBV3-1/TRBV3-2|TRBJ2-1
ASSHRQGGNNEQF
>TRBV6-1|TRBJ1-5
ASCGRTGGFVCNQPQH
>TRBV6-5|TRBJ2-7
ASTSDSTYEQY
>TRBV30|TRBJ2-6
AWKDTRIGSGANVLT
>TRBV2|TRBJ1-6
ASRYSSGTGNSPLH
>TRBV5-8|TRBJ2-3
ASSPGRQGGTDTQY
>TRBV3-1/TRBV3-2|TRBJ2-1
ASSPPGLANEQF
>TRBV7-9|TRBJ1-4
ASSFAGATNEKLF
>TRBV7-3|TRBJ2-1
ASSLTSGVSYNEQF
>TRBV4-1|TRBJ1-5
ASSLTGGYQPQH
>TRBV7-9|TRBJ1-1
ASSQLAITEAF
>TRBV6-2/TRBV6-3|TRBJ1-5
ASSYGQGAGNQPQH
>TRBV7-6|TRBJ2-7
ASSVRLAGVYEQY
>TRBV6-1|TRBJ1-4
ASSEASGRVWEKLF
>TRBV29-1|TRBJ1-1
SVSGHTGTEAF
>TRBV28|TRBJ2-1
ASSSRPGGYNNEQF
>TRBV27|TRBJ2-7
ASSLHGQSYEQY
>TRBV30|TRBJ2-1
AYTTGASSYNEQF
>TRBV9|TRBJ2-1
ASSGKGGLWDEQF
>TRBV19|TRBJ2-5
ASSIRPSGQETQY
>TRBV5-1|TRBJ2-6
ASSLSRQGASGANVLT
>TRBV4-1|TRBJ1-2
ASSQEVTVGTLAYT
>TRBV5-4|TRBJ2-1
ASSLVGANNEQF
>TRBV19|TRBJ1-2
ASSIWDRGYGYT
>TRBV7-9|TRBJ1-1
ASSASGWPAF
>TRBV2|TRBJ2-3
ASKRTGVGDTQY
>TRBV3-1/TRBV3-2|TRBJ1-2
ASSQDVRGYT
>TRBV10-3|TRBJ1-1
ATIRGQGGDTEAF
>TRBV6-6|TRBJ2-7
ASSSVLGGEQY
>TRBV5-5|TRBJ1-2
ASSRGQGGGYT